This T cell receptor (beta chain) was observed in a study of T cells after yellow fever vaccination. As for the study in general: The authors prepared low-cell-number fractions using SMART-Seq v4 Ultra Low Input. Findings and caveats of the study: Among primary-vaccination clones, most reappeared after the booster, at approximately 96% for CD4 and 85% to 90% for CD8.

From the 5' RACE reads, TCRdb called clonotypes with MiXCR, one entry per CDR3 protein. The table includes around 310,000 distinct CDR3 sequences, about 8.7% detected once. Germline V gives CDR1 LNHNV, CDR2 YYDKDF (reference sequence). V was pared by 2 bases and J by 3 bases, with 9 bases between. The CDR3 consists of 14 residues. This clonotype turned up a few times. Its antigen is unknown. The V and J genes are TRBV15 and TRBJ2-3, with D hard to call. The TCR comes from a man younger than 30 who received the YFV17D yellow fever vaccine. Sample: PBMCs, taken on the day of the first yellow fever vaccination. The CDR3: CATSRHRATDTQYF. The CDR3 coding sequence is TGTGCCACCAGCAGACACCGAGCGACAGATACGCAGTATTTT.